This TCR beta chain was profiled in a study of T cells in Graves' hyperthyroidism and ophthalmopathy. On the study more broadly: Pretreatment peripheral blood was obtained at initial diagnosis.

The source material, RNA transcripts, was used to amplify TCR beta CDR3 regions. First-round RT-PCR targeting the TCR CDR3 was performed with the HTBI primer set. In TCRdb, the multiplex PCR reads were re-called with MiXCR into one record per CDR3 protein. The data show about 400,000 distinct CDR3 sequences, with approximately 13% seen just once and 5% to 6.5% held by the top ten. Exclusion criteria comprised uncontrolled infection, other autoimmune disease, pregnancy or lactation. Clinical symptoms, serum thyroxine and TRAb, thyroid ultrasound and orbital computed tomography together formed the diagnostic basis. This clonotype has only a few counts. CDR3 length: 17 residues. The V and J ends lost 0 bases and 2 bases respectively, with 16 bases between them. The germline V gene has CDR1 SEHNR and CDR2 FQNEAQ (reference sequence).

The material sequenced was blood. The chain combines TRBV7-9 with TRBJ2-5; the D call may be TRBD1 or TRBD2 (5 bases each). This receptor was identified in a woman under 30 with Graves' hyperthyroidism. As DNA, the CDR3 is TGTGCCAGCAGCTTAGCGACCGGGACGGCAATACAAGAGACCCAGTACTTC. Translated, it gives CASSLATGTAIQETQYF.